The 9 T cell receptor beta chains reported below all come from one sample, sequenced in a study of T cell changes during pregnancy in multiple sclerosis. Produced via immunoSEQ multiplex PCR; TCRdb's table is partial and in-frame only. Of some 90,000 clones in the sample, more than 85% were seen once. Sequenced material: peripheral blood, taken in the first trimester of pregnancy. All receptors derive from a female donor with multiple sclerosis, enrolled in a pregnancy study.

The genes are TRBV6-5 and TRBJ2-7; D possibly corresponds to TRBD2 (6 bases). Trimming shortened V by 2 bases and J by 3 bases, and 14 bases separated the two germline ends. The CDR3 runs to 15 residues. Germline values: CDR1 MNHEY, CDR2 SVGAGI. As DNA, the CDR3 is TGTGCCAGCAGTTACGGAGGGGAACAAGGCTACGAGCAGTACTTC. It encodes CASSYGGEQGYEQYF.

The J gene is TRBJ2-7, the V gene TRBV5-6; perhaps TRBD1 as D (6 bases). This CDR3 is built from 15 residues. Between the trimmed V and J ends, which lost 0 bases and 2 bases, there was a span of 12 bases. CDR1 is SGHDT, CDR2 YYEEEE, per germline. The chain's CDR3 is CASSLGGRRTYEQYF. The CDR3 coding sequence is TGTGCCAGCAGCTTGGGGGGGCGACGGACCTACGAGCAGTACTTC.

This clone has only a few counts. The chain has TRBV19 and TRBJ1-5; D call uncertain. The length of the CDR3 is 13 residues. Germline CDR1 reads LNHDA; CDR2 reads SQIVND (reference sequence). V was clipped by 4 bases and J by 3 bases, with 7 bases between them. CDR3 in amino acids: CASSRQSNQPQHF. For the CDR3, the DNA is TGTGCCAGTAGTAGACAATCCAATCAGCCCCAGCATTTT.

V gene TRBV6-4 combines with J gene TRBJ2-3; TRBD2 is a possible D gene (6 bases). V lost 8 bases and J 0 bases, leaving 12 bases between the germline ends. CDR1 and CDR2 (germline): MRHNA, SNTAGT. The CDR3 is 14 residues long. CDR3 amino acids: CASGGGTSTDTQYF. The DNA for the CDR3 is TGTGCCAGCGGCGGCGGGACTAGCACAGATACGCAGTATTTT.

This chain joins TRBV2 and TRBJ1-2; 9 bases line up with TRBD1. V lost 3 bases to trimming and J lost 4 bases; unmatched junction nucleotides: 3. Looked up from germline, CDR1 is SNHLY and CDR2 is FYNNEI. The CDR3 covers 14 residues. Written as DNA, the CDR3 is TGTGCCAGCAGTGAGGGACAGGGCGGCTATGGCTACACCTTC. Translating it yields CASSEGQGGYGYTF.

The chain has TRBV19 and TRBJ2-1; perhaps TRBD2 as D (5 bases). Trimming cost V 3 bases and J 5 bases, with 5 bases left between them. This CDR3 is 12 amino acids long. Germline V gives CDR1 LNHDA, CDR2 SQIVND (reference sequence). Here the CDR3 DNA reads TGTGCCAGTAGTATCGGGGACAATGAGCAGTTCTTC. This translates into CASSIGDNEQFF.

This clone was found a few times. The CDR3 sequence: CASTLTGKYGYTF. As DNA, the CDR3 is TGTGCCAGTACCCTCACAGGGAAGTATGGCTACACCTTC. The chain combines TRBV19 with TRBJ1-2; a possible D gene is TRBD1 (6 bases). Looked up from germline, CDR1 is LNHDA and CDR2 is SQIVND (reference sequence). V was shortened by 7 bases and J by 5 bases, with 14 bases between the two germline ends. CDR3 length: 13 residues.

Only one count was recorded for this clone. This chain connects TRBV18 to TRBJ1-2; D call uncertain. The ends were cut back, 2 bases at V and 2 bases at J, with 12 bases in the middle. From germline, CDR1 is KGHSH and CDR2 LQKENI. The CDR3 contains 15 residues. CDR3: CASSPSPPPNYGYTF. The CDR3 DNA is TGTGCCAGCTCACCAAGCCCACCGCCCAACTATGGCTACACCTTC.

This clone was picked up a small number of times. The chain has TRBV14 and TRBJ1-2; D unresolved. The CDR3 contains 14 residues. Germline lookup yields CDR1 SGHDN and CDR2 FVKESK. Trimming removed 1 base from V and 5 bases from J, with 11 bases in between. Written as DNA, the CDR3 is TGTGCCAGCAGCCAAGGGGGTACTAGGTATGGCTACACCTTC. Its translation is CASSQGGTRYGYTF.